This TCR beta chain emerged from a study of blood T cell repertoires in COVID-19. The trim removed 0 bases at V and 6 bases at J, leaving 7 bases unmatched. CDR3 length: 17 amino acids. Germline values: CDR1 SGHRS, CDR2 YFSETQ. Cohort allocation depended upon clinical history that participants reported. Produced via immunoSEQ multiplex PCR; TCRdb's table is partial and in-frame only. Of 310,000 or so clones listed, 85% to 90% are singletons. The TCR originated in a woman under 30 who had recovered from COVID-19. The gene calls are TRBV5-1 and TRBJ2-1; 12 nucleotides match TRBD2. Sample: PBMCs or T cells enriched from blood (not recorded which). CDR3 DNA: TGCGCCAGCAGCTTGGAGGCTAGCGGGGGGGCCAGCAATGAGCAGTTCTTC. Its protein product is CASSLEASGGASNEQFF.